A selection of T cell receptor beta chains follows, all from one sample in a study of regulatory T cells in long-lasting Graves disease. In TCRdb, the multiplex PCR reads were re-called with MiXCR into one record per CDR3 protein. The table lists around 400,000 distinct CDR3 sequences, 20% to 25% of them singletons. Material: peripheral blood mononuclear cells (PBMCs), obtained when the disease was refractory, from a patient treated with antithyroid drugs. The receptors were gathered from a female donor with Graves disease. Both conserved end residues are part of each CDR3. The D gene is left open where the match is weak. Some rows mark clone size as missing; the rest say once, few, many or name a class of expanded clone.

CDR3aa: CASSYPGQVNTEAFF; CDR3nt: TGCGCCAGCAGCTACCCAGGACAGGTGAACACTGAAGCTTTCTTT; abundance: few; v_gene: TRBV5-1; d_gene: TRBD1; j_gene: TRBJ1-1
CDR3aa: CASSYSPGTGGTEAFF; CDR3nt: TGTGCCAGCAGTTACTCGCCCGGCACCGGGGGCACTGAAGCTTTCTTT; abundance: -; v_gene: TRBV6-5; d_gene: -; j_gene: TRBJ1-1
CDR3aa: CASSLTLATNYGYTF; CDR3nt: TGTGCCAGCAGCCTCACTTTGGCTACTAACTATGGCTACACCTTC; abundance: few; v_gene: TRBV7-2; d_gene: -; j_gene: TRBJ1-2
CDR3aa: CASIPTGEGTEAFF; CDR3nt: TGTGCCAGTATCCCGACAGGGGAGGGCACTGAAGCTTTCTTT; abundance: -; v_gene: TRBV19; d_gene: TRBD1; j_gene: TRBJ1-1
CDR3aa: CASSIEQGISNQPQHF; CDR3nt: TGTGCCAGTAGTATCGAGCAGGGGATAAGCAATCAGCCCCAGCATTTT; abundance: few; v_gene: TRBV19; d_gene: -; j_gene: TRBJ1-5
CDR3aa: CASSLRGDGELFF; CDR3nt: TGTGCCAGCAGTTTAAGGGGTGACGGGGAGCTGTTTTTT; abundance: many; v_gene: TRBV12-3/TRBV12-4; d_gene: -; j_gene: TRBJ2-2
CDR3aa: CASRSLGTGGPMETQYF; CDR3nt: TGTGCCAGCAGAAGTCTGGGAACGGGAGGGCCTATGGAGACCCAGTACTTC; abundance: many; v_gene: TRBV27; d_gene: TRBD2; j_gene: TRBJ2-5
CDR3aa: CASHTDGNYEQYF; CDR3nt: TGTGCCAGCCATACGGACGGAAACTACGAGCAGTACTTC; abundance: many; v_gene: TRBV2; d_gene: -; j_gene: TRBJ2-7
CDR3aa: CASSLMGPGLAGDQVSYEQYF; CDR3nt: TGTGCCAGCAGCTTAATGGGGCCGGGACTAGCGGGAGATCAAGTGTCCTACGAGCAGTACTTC; abundance: -; v_gene: TRBV7-2; d_gene: TRBD2; j_gene: TRBJ2-7
CDR3aa: CASSATSGSVAETQYF; CDR3nt: TGTGCCAGCAGTGCCACTAGCGGGAGTGTGGCAGAGACCCAGTACTTC; abundance: many; v_gene: TRBV6-1; d_gene: TRBD2; j_gene: TRBJ2-5
CDR3aa: CASSSPQGGSYEQYF; CDR3nt: TGTGCCAGCAGTTCCCCTCAGGGGGGGAGCTACGAGCAGTACTTC; abundance: once; v_gene: TRBV28; d_gene: -; j_gene: TRBJ2-7
CDR3aa: CSASSLQGVTEAFF; CDR3nt: TGCAGTGCTAGCTCGTTACAGGGGGTAACTGAAGCTTTCTTT; abundance: -; v_gene: TRBV20-1; d_gene: TRBD1; j_gene: TRBJ1-1
CDR3aa: CASSEVGNYGYTF; CDR3nt: TGTGCCAGCAGTGAAGTGGGGAACTATGGCTACACCTTC; abundance: few; v_gene: TRBV2; d_gene: -; j_gene: TRBJ1-2
CDR3aa: CSVEEWQVGETQYF; CDR3nt: TGCAGCGTTGAAGAATGGCAGGTCGGCGAGACCCAGTACTTC; abundance: few; v_gene: TRBV29-1; d_gene: -; j_gene: TRBJ2-5
CDR3aa: CSASIRIPETQYF; CDR3nt: TGCAGTGCTAGTATCCGGATCCCCGAGACCCAGTACTTC; abundance: many; v_gene: TRBV20-1; d_gene: -; j_gene: TRBJ2-5
CDR3aa: CSVVSGYTF; CDR3nt: TGCAGCGTTGTTTCCGGGTACACCTTC; abundance: -; v_gene: TRBV29-1; d_gene: -; j_gene: TRBJ1-2
CDR3aa: CASSFPTSGRKETQYF; CDR3nt: TGCGCCAGCAGTTTCCCGACTAGCGGGAGGAAAGAGACCCAGTACTTC; abundance: many; v_gene: TRBV28; d_gene: TRBD2; j_gene: TRBJ2-5
CDR3aa: CASIGGSGANVLTF; CDR3nt: TGTGCCAGTATAGGGGGGTCGGGGGCCAACGTCCTGACTTTC; abundance: -; v_gene: TRBV19; d_gene: -; j_gene: TRBJ2-6
CDR3aa: CASNGRTDGELFF; CDR3nt: TGTGCCAGCAATGGTCGGACTGACGGGGAGCTGTTTTTT; abundance: -; v_gene: TRBV2; d_gene: -; j_gene: TRBJ2-2
CDR3aa: CASSLQGAYEQYF; CDR3nt: TGTGCCAGCAGTTTACAAGGTGCCTACGAGCAGTACTTC; abundance: many; v_gene: TRBV28; d_gene: -; j_gene: TRBJ2-7
CDR3aa: CASSPSWVSYEQYF; CDR3nt: TGTGCCAGCAGCCCTAGCTGGGTCTCCTACGAGCAGTACTTC; abundance: few; v_gene: TRBV7-9; d_gene: -; j_gene: TRBJ2-7
CDR3aa: CASSQDAYFSGNTIYF; CDR3nt: TGCGCCAGCAGCCAAGATGCTTATTTCTCTGGAAACACCATATATTTT; abundance: -; v_gene: TRBV4-1; d_gene: -; j_gene: TRBJ1-3
CDR3aa: CASRLATSGSRDTQYF; CDR3nt: TGTGCCAGCAGATTAGCAACTAGCGGGAGTAGAGATACGCAGTATTTT; abundance: -; v_gene: TRBV28; d_gene: TRBD2; j_gene: TRBJ2-3
CDR3aa: CASSHDAGHSGNTIYF; CDR3nt: TGTGCCAGCAGCCACGACGCGGGCCACTCTGGAAACACCATATATTTT; abundance: many; v_gene: TRBV3-1; d_gene: -; j_gene: TRBJ1-3
CDR3aa: CSARGTSSEQYF; CDR3nt: TGCAGTGCTAGAGGGACTAGCAGCGAGCAGTACTTC; abundance: -; v_gene: TRBV20-1; d_gene: TRBD2; j_gene: TRBJ2-7
CDR3aa: CASSVLLGVSGNTIYF; CDR3nt: TGTGCCAGCAGTGTCCTGTTAGGGGTCTCTGGAAACACCATATATTTT; abundance: -; v_gene: TRBV12-3/TRBV12-4; d_gene: -; j_gene: TRBJ1-3
CDR3aa: CSARDKPGLAYNEQFF; CDR3nt: TGCAGTGCTAGAGATAAGCCGGGACTGGCTTACAATGAGCAGTTCTTC; abundance: -; v_gene: TRBV20-1; d_gene: -; j_gene: TRBJ2-1
CDR3aa: CASSFGTDNSPLHF; CDR3nt: TGTGCCAGCAGCTTTGGGACAGACAATTCACCCCTCCACTTT; abundance: few; v_gene: TRBV7-2; d_gene: TRBD1; j_gene: TRBJ1-6
CDR3aa: CASNSGARYEQYF; CDR3nt: TGTGCCAGCAACTCCGGGGCCCGCTACGAGCAGTACTTC; abundance: few; v_gene: TRBV6-2/TRBV6-3; d_gene: -; j_gene: TRBJ2-7
CDR3aa: CASRLTSKDSDGYTF; CDR3nt: TGTGCCAGTAGGCTTACATCGAAAGACAGCGATGGCTACACCTTC; abundance: -; v_gene: TRBV19; d_gene: -; j_gene: TRBJ1-2
CDR3aa: CASSFPQVGRRANYGYTF; CDR3nt: TGTGCCAGCAGTTTTCCCCAAGTGGGGCGGCGGGCTAACTATGGCTACACCTTC; abundance: -; v_gene: TRBV12-3/TRBV12-4; d_gene: -; j_gene: TRBJ1-2
CDR3aa: CATRNSLSSYNSPLHF; CDR3nt: TGTGCCACTCGCAATAGTCTATCCTCCTATAATTCACCCCTCCACTTT; abundance: -; v_gene: TRBV15; d_gene: -; j_gene: TRBJ1-6
CDR3aa: CASSYSREGSYEQYF; CDR3nt: TGTGCCAGCAGTTACTCGAGGGAGGGCTCCTACGAGCAGTACTTC; abundance: many; v_gene: TRBV6-2/TRBV6-3; d_gene: TRBD2; j_gene: TRBJ2-7
CDR3aa: CASSQDRGHGYTF; CDR3nt: TGTGCCAGCAGCCAGGACAGGGGCCATGGCTACACCTTC; abundance: many; v_gene: TRBV7-3; d_gene: TRBD1; j_gene: TRBJ1-2
CDR3aa: CAWSSPAGGKHEQYF; CDR3nt: TGTGCCTGGAGTTCCCCAGCGGGAGGGAAGCACGAGCAGTACTTC; abundance: -; v_gene: TRBV30; d_gene: TRBD2; j_gene: TRBJ2-7
CDR3aa: CASSRNNKAFF; CDR3nt: TGTGCCAGCAGCCGCAATAATAAAGCTTTCTTT; abundance: few; v_gene: TRBV3-1; d_gene: -; j_gene: TRBJ1-1
CDR3aa: CSVSSQGADGYTF; CDR3nt: TGCAGCGTTTCATCCCAGGGGGCAGATGGCTACACCTTC; abundance: many; v_gene: TRBV29-1; d_gene: TRBD1; j_gene: TRBJ1-2
CDR3aa: CASSLKWSGRYDGELFF; CDR3nt: TGTGCCAGCAGTTTAAAATGGAGCGGGAGGTACGACGGGGAGCTGTTTTTT; abundance: -; v_gene: TRBV12-3/TRBV12-4; d_gene: TRBD2; j_gene: TRBJ2-2